Below, one TCR beta chain is given with its context. Its antigen is not known. The CDR3 end lies 3 residues beyond the end of the read and is filled in from the germline J gene. Sequenced by immunoSEQ multiplex PCR; TCRdb stores in-frame clones only, minus some. The sample has under 25,000 clones, none seen only once. Unmatched junction bases numbered 8, after V lost 5 bases and J lost 7 bases. In germline, CDR1 is SEHNR, CDR2 FQNEAQ (reference sequence). CDR3 length equals 15 residues. This entry is derived from a study of T cell clonality in common variable immunodeficiency. Overall study findings and caveats: The cause of increased CVID clonality remains unclear without subpopulation sequencing. Reportedly, TCR beta sequences from common variable immunodeficiency showed fewer deletions and N-nucleotide insertions. Fewer TCRbeta clones were shared among CVID subjects than controls.

Reduced serum IgG, IgA and/or IgM plus specific antibody deficiency defined CVID. The sequence came from a human donor with common variable immunodeficiency. The sequenced material came from peripheral blood mononuclear cells. The V and J genes are TRBV7-9 and TRBJ2-1, with 10 bases identical to TRBD2. This chain's CDR3 is CASSPPSGGGNEQFF. Incomplete CDR3 DNA: TGTGCCAGCAGCCCGCCTAGCGGGGGAGGTAATGAG.